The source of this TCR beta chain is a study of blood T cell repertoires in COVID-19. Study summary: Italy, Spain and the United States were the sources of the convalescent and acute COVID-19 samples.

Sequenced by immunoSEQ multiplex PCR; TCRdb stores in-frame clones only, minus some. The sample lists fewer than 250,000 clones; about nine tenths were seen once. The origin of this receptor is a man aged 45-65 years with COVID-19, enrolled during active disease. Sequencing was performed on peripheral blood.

In DNA form, the CDR3 reads TGCGCCAGCAGCTTGGCCGTAGGACAGGGTAGGGAGACCCAGTACTTC. This codes for CASSLAVGQGRETQYF. This rearrangement joins TRBV5-1 to TRBJ2-5; 8 bases fit TRBD1. The V segment lost 0 bases and the J segment 5 bases; nucleotides outside the gene matches: 9. Germline assignment: CDR1 SGHRS and CDR2 YFSETQ. This CDR3 has 16 amino acids.